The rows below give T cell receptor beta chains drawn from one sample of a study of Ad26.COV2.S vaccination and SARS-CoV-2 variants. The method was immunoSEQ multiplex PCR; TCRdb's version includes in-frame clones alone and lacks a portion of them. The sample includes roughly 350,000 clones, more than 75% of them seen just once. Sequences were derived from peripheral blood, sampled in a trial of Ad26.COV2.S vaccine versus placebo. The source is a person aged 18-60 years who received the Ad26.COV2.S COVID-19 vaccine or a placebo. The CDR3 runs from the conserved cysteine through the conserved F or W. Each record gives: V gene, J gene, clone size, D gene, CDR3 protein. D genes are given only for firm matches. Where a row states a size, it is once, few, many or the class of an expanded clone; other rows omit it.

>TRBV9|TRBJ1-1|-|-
CASSPGGGLITEAFF
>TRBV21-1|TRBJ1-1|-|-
CASSKVFRPGNTEAFF
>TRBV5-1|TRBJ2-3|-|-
CASSFSARDTQYF
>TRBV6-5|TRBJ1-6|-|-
CASRTSYNSPLHF
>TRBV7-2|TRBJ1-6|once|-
CASSLEFQYHSPLHF
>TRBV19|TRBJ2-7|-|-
CASSPLASYEQYF
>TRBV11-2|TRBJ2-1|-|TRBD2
CASSPTVIGGGYNEQFF
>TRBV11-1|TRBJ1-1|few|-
CASSMNTEAFF
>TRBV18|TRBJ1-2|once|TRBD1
CASSPQGAVDGYTF
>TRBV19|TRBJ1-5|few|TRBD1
CASSILGQGTFFNQPQHF
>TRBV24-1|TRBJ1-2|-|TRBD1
CATSDTRDRGQGSNYGYTF
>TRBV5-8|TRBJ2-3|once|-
CASSRGRGSTDTQYF
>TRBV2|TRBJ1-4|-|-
CASSSSTENEKLFF
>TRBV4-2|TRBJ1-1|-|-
CASSQGGNTEAFF
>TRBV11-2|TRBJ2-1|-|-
CASSLVGEGEQFF
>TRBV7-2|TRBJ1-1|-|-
CASSFWVGTEAFF
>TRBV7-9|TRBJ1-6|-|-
CASSLLRSTADSPLHF
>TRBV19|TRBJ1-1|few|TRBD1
CASSILETGPTEAFF
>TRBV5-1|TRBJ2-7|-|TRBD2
CASNLSGGPYEQYF
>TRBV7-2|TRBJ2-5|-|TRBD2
CASSLFPRGLAGGETQYF
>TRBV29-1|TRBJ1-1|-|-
CSVTRGPEAFF
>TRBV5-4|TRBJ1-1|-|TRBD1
CASSLSAKTGDTEAFF
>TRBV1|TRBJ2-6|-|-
CTSSQDRGDYLRSGANVLTF
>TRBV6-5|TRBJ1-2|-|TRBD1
CASSSGQIYGYTF
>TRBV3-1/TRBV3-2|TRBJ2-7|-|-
CASSHSTRIYEQYF
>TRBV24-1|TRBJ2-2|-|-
CATSPSANTGELFF
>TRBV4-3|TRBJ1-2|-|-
CASSQDRGVGYGYTF
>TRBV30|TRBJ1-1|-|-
CAWSKRTEAFF
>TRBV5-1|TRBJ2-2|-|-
CASSLDPNTGELFF
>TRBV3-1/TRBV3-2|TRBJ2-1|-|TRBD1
CASSQAPRNRGQFF